These 2 T cell receptor beta chains share one sample of origin, sequenced in a study of blood T cell repertoires in COVID-19 (dated by TCRdb to the early 2020s). To prepare the library, the immunoSEQ multiplex PCR assay was applied. TCRdb limited this immuneACCESS table to in-frame rearrangements with V and J called. A share of clones is missing; checked studies link under half to unresolved V genes, and the rest is unexplained. This sample gives roughly 250,000 clones in total; more than 75% of them show up just once. The top ten clones comprise about 1.6% of the sample. Sequencing input: PBMCs or T cells enriched from blood (not recorded which). The receptors come from a woman aged 45-59 years who had recovered from COVID-19.

The genes are TRBV2 and TRBJ1-1; perhaps TRBD1 as D (6 bases). Germline V lookup: CDR1 SNHLY, CDR2 FYNNEI. Trimming shortened V by 7 bases and J by 1 base, and 16 bases separated the two germline ends. This CDR3 region has 15 residues. CDR3 DNA sequence: TGTGCCAGCAAGCTTCCGAGGACAGCGAACACTGAAGCTTTCTTT. Its translation is CASKLPRTANTEAFF.

The chain uses TRBV7-8 and TRBJ1-6; 8 nucleotides line up with TRBD1. The CDR3 totals 13 residues. Germline CDR1 reads SGHVS; CDR2 reads FQNEAQ. The ends lost 4 bases at V and 10 bases at J; junction bases unmatched: 3. The DNA of the CDR3 is TGTGCCAGCAGCTCAGGGGGCCCGTCACCCCTCCACTTT. This gives the protein CASSSGGPSPLHF.